This T cell receptor beta chain was retrieved from a study of T-cell reconstitution after alpha-beta-depleted transplantation in children. Findings and caveats of the study: Several hundred rapidly expanded clones from non-depleted graft cells reportedly supplied alpha-beta T cells about two months post-transplant. T-cell counts and diversity at one year following transplant were attributed mainly to newly produced T cells. Surviving recipient T cells and intrathymic progenitors accounted for some patients' high TCRbeta diversity at day 60.

Library preparation (for TCRbeta) was performed with unique molecular identifiers. TCRdb redid the calling of the PCR reads with MiXCR, one entry per CDR3 protein. The data show about 600,000 distinct CDR3 sequences, 10% to 15% seen once. This clonotype occurred many times. Antigen: not known. V shed 3 bases and J 3 bases; nucleotides not matched to a gene: 14. Germline CDR1 is MDHEN and CDR2 is SYDVKM. The CDR3 sequence is 17 residues long. This clonotype originated in a male patient younger than 18 who had a stem cell transplant for acute myeloid leukemia, so the T cells may come from the graft donor. The specimen comprised PBMCs, mostly from graft donor cells, sampled 360 days after TCRalphabeta/CD19-depleted stem cell transplant. The chain uses TRBV28 and TRBJ2-7, with TRBD2 identical over 7 bases. The CDR3 bases are TGTGCCAGCAGTTTCGCGGGGCTGACCGGGAGGATCTACGAGCAGTACTTC. This codes for CASSFAGLTGRIYEQYF.